A single TCR beta chain is shown here with its context. The antigen remains undetermined. These data originate in a study of cytomegalovirus exposure and HLA in healthy donors. About the research overall: Of some 400 genotyped donors, about 80% clustered with self-reported Caucasian donors.

The germline V and J ends were trimmed by 2 bases and 5 bases, with 11 bases remaining between them. The CDR3 runs to 14 residues. Germline lookup yields CDR1 SGDLS and CDR2 YYNGEE. Broader study findings: TCR beta sequences reportedly predicted the HLA-A and HLA-B alleles of most subjects accurately. A prior analysis recorded that most TCR beta V segments were productive about 90% or about 30% of the time.

PCR amplification relied on 60 Vbeta primers (plus 13 Jbeta primers). Only in-frame clones appear in the TCRdb table, and some are missing; sequencing was by immunoSEQ multiplex PCR. The sample lists around 70,000 clones, over 70% occurring once. V and J are TRBV9 and TRBJ1-5; no clear D gene. The TCR sequence derives from a man in his sixties or seventies in good health and CMV-seronegative. The sample taken for sequencing was PBMCs. CDR3 residues: CASSVTGDHQPQHF. CDR3 sequence (DNA): TGTGCCAGCAGCGTCACGGGTGATCATCAGCCCCAGCATTTT.